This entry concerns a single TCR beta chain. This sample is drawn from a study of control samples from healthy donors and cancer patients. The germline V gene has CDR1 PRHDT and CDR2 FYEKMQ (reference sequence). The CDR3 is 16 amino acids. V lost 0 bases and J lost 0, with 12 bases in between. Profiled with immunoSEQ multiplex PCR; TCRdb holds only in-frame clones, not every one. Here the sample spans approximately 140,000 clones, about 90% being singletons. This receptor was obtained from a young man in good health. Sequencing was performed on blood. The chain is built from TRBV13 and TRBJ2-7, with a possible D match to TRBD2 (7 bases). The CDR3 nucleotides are TGTGCCAGCAGCTTAGGTCGGGGGGCCAGCTCCTACGAGCAGTACTTC. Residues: CASSLGRGASSYEQYF.